One sample yielded the 23 T cell receptor beta chains listed below, sequenced in a study of T-cell reconstitution after alpha-beta-depleted transplantation in children. Unique molecular identifiers were built into the TCRbeta library. TCRdb re-derived calls from the PCR reads in MiXCR, one entry per CDR3 protein. Seen here are some 300,000 distinct CDR3 sequences, around 10% observed once, and the top ten hold approximately 7%. The sequencing here drew on PBMCs, taken before TCRalphabeta/CD19-depleted stem cell transplant. The receptors derive from a boy younger than two with acute myeloid leukemia, due to receive a stem cell transplant.

This clonotype was seen many times. The chain joins TRBV7-3 to TRBJ2-1; TRBD2 matches at 15 bases. Germline CDR1 SGHTA, CDR2 FQGTGA. The CDR3 is made up of 17 amino acids. The ends lost 5 bases at V and 4 bases at J; junction bases unmatched: 6. The CDR3 sequence is CASSPTGLAGGYNEQFF. CDR3 DNA: TGTGCCAGCAGCCCTACCGGACTAGCGGGAGGGTACAATGAGCAGTTCTTC.

A few counts support this clonotype. The chain carries TRBV19 and TRBJ2-4; D is possibly TRBD1 (5 bases). Per germline, CDR1 LNHDA and CDR2 SQIVND (reference sequence). The CDR3 loop spans 14 amino acids. Deletions cut 3 bases from V and 2 bases from J, with 8 bases between. The CDR3 nucleotides read TGTGCCAGTAGTATGACAGCCACCAAAAACATTCAGTACTTC. This gives the protein CASSMTATKNIQYF.

The gene calls are TRBV7-2 and TRBJ2-5; D is ambiguous. CDR1 is SGHTA and CDR2 is FQGNSA in the germline V gene. This CDR3 has 15 amino acids. V lost 5 bases to trimming and J lost 4 bases, with 17 bases between them. The CDR3 region is CASSASPEQRETQYF. The CDR3, as DNA: TGTGCCAGCAGCGCTTCCCCCGAGCAGAGAGAGACCCAGTACTTC.

This clonotype has ten or more counts. The chain employs TRBV10-3 and TRBJ2-1, with TRBD1 identical over 11 bases. V lost 4 bases to trimming and J lost 7 bases; unmatched junction nucleotides: 6. The CDR3 totals 15 residues. Germline CDR1 reads ENHRY; CDR2 reads SYGVKD. In DNA, the CDR3 is TGTGCCATCAGTGGTATGGACAGGGGGCTGAATGAGCAGTTCTTC. Translating it yields CAISGMDRGLNEQFF.

The V and J genes are TRBV5-1 and TRBJ2-1; 8 nucleotides line up with TRBD2. V lost 5 bases to trimming and J lost 9 bases; unmatched junction nucleotides: 7. Germline CDR1 is SGHRS and CDR2 is YFSETQ. The CDR3 extends over 13 amino acids. CDR3 DNA sequence: TGCGCCAGCAGACTAGCGGAGGCCACTGAGCAGTTCTTC. This sequence encodes CASRLAEATEQFF. Variable domain in full (rest from reference TRBV5-1 and TRBJ2-1): KAGVTQTPRYLIKTRGQQVTLSCSPISGHRSVSWYQQTPGQGLQFLFEYFSETQRNKGNFPGRFSGRQFSNSRSEMNVSTLELGDSALYLCASRLAEATEQFFGPGTRLTVL.

This clonotype was recorded at least ten times. The chain recombines TRBV12-3 or TRBV12-4 with TRBJ1-3; D is unclear. V lost 6 bases, J lost 0 bases, and 9 bases lay in between. The CDR3 totals 14 residues. CDR3 protein: CASSPSGSGNTIYF. The CDR3 DNA follows: TGTGCCAGCAGCCCTTCGGGCTCTGGAAACACCATATATTTT.

This clonotype was counted ten times or more. The V call is TRBV6-1, the J call TRBJ2-5; 10 nucleotides align to TRBD2. Trimming cost V 5 bases and J 1 base; bases outside gene matches: 1. CDR1 is MNHNS and CDR2 is SASEGT in the germline V gene. The CDR3 extends over 14 amino acids. The chain's CDR3 is CASSRTSGQETQYF. For the CDR3, the DNA is TGTGCCAGCAGTCGGACTAGCGGCCAAGAGACCCAGTACTTC.

Comments on this clonotype: A much larger clone differs by one base, so this may be a read error. Written as DNA, the CDR3 is TGTGCCCGCAGACGGGTATCAGGACTAGTAGGGGACTCCTACAATGAGCAGTTCTTC. This encodes CARRRVSGLVGDSYNEQFF. This rearrangement joins TRBV2 to TRBJ2-1, with 7 bases that match TRBD2. CDR1 and CDR2 from the germline V gene are SNHLY and FYNNEI. This CDR3 is built from 19 residues.

This clonotype was detected many times. CDR3 sequence: CASSATGGIYEQYF. Written as DNA, the CDR3 is TGCGCCAGCAGCGCGACAGGGGGCATCTACGAGCAGTACTTC. The V call is TRBV5-1, the J call TRBJ2-7, with 10 bases fitting TRBD1. After removal of 4 bases from V and 3 bases from J, the junction contained 4 bases not matched to a gene. There are 14 residues in the CDR3. Germline-derived CDR1 and CDR2 are SGHRS and YFSETQ.

To note about this clonotype: At one of its ends the junction is not consistent with the germline gene, which may arise from a read error. This rearrangement joins TRBV5-6 to TRBJ1-6; tentatively, D is TRBD1 (5 bases). The CDR3 is made up of 13 amino acids. Germline CDR1 and CDR2: SGHDT and YYEEEE. The CDR3 sequence: CSSSSPGGSPLHF. The CDR3, as DNA: TGTTCCAGCAGCTCACCCGGGGGTTCACCCCTCCACTTT. Combining the CDR3 with reference TRBV5-6 and TRBJ1-6 gives the whole variable domain DAGVTQSPTHLIKTRGQQVTLRCSPKSGHDTVSWYQQALGQGPQFIFQYYEEEERQRGNFPDRFSGHQFPNYSSELNVNALLLGDSALYLCSSSSPGGSPLHFGNGTRLTVT.

This clonotype was recorded at least ten times. The chain uses TRBV20-1 and TRBJ1-2, with D unclear. The V end was cut by 1 base, the J end by 5 bases, with 11 bases between. The CDR3 spans 13 residues. CDR1 and CDR2 (germline): DFQATT, SNEGSKA (reference sequence). The CDR3 region is CSARVPLEYGYTF. In nucleotides, the CDR3 is TGCAGTGCTAGAGTGCCCCTAGAGTATGGCTACACCTTC.

The chain carries TRBV6-5 and TRBJ2-3, with D hard to call. V lost 4 bases to trimming and J lost 4 bases, with 18 bases between them. The CDR3 has 16 amino acids. CDR1 is MNHEY, CDR2 SVGAGI, per germline. CDR3 coding DNA: TGTGCCAGCAGTTCCTTAGGGCCCAAGGTCCCAGATACGCAGTATTTT. This gives the protein CASSSLGPKVPDTQYF.

This clonotype has a handful of counts. The J gene is TRBJ1-1, the V gene TRBV5-4; D remains ambiguous. The length of the CDR3 is 15 residues. Trimming cost V 4 bases and J 2 bases, with 15 bases left between them. CDR1 SGHNT and CDR2 YYREEE come from the germline V gene (reference sequence). DNA of the CDR3: TGTGCCAGCAGCCGAATTGCGACCAGTAACACTGAAGCTTTCTTT. Translation: CASSRIATSNTEAFF.

The CDR3 here is CASSLGERQETQYF. CDR3 DNA sequence: TGTGCCAGTAGTCTCGGGGAGCGGCAAGAGACCCAGTACTTC. The chain is built from TRBV19 and TRBJ2-5, with D maybe TRBD2 (5 bases). The CDR3 length is 14 residues. Germline V gene lookup returns CDR1 LNHDA and CDR2 SQIVND (reference sequence). Deletions cut 5 bases from V and 2 bases from J, with 12 bases between.

This clonotype has at least ten counts. The chain carries TRBV7-3 and TRBJ1-2; D unclear. Trimming left V 5 bases short and J 2 bases short, with 15 bases between. The germline V gene has CDR1 SGHTA and CDR2 FQGTGA. The CDR3 totals 15 residues. CDR3 DNA: TGTGCCAGCAGCCCCTATCCCGGGCCCAACTATGGCTACACCTTC. Translated, it gives CASSPYPGPNYGYTF. The full variable domain, its missing parts supplied by reference TRBV7-3 and TRBJ1-2, is GAGVSQTPSNKVTEKGKYVELRCDPISGHTALYWYRQSLGQGPEFLIYFQGTGAADDSGLPNDRFFAVRPEGSVSTLKIQRTERGDSAVYLCASSPYPGPNYGYTFGSGTRLTVV.

This clonotype turned up a few times. This chain joins TRBV14 and TRBJ2-2; 10 bases align to TRBD2. This CDR3 spans 16 amino acids. Germline-derived CDR1 and CDR2 are SGHDN and FVKESK. Germline trimming cut 3 bases from V and 2 bases from J; bases unmatched to any gene: 3. This CDR3 reads CASSHGLAVNTGELFF. In DNA, the CDR3 is TGTGCCAGCAGCCACGGACTAGCGGTAAACACCGGGGAGCTGTTTTTT.

The J gene is TRBJ2-3, the V gene TRBV5-5, with D possibly being TRBD1 (6 bases). The CDR3 runs 15 residues. CDR1 is SGHKS and CDR2 is YYEKEE in the germline V gene (reference sequence). Trimming took 3 bases from V and 4 from J, leaving 15 bases between them. Here the CDR3 DNA reads TGTGCCAGCAGCTCTCCGGGACATCGCGCAGATACGCAGTATTTT. Translating it yields CASSSPGHRADTQYF.

Many counts were recorded for this clonotype. The chain recombines TRBV11-3 with TRBJ2-1; D gene unclear. This CDR3 region has 14 residues. V was cut by 5 bases and J by 4 bases, with 12 bases left in between. Looked up from germline, CDR1 is SGHNT and CDR2 is YENEEA. CDR3 amino acids: CASSPAGVYNEQFF. The CDR3 region has the DNA TGTGCCAGCAGCCCCGCTGGGGTTTACAATGAGCAGTTCTTC. The full variable domain, with the rest looked up from reference TRBV11-3 and TRBJ2-1, is EAGVVQSPRYKIIEKKQPVAFWCNPISGHNTLYWYLQNLGQGPELLIRYENEEAVDDSQLPKDRFSAERLKGVDSTLKIQPAELGDSAVYLCASSPAGVYNEQFFGPGTRLTVL.

This chain uses TRBV27 with TRBJ2-6; 8 bases agree with TRBD2. The V segment lost 9 bases and the J segment 0 bases; nucleotides outside the gene matches: 7. The germline V gene encodes CDR1 MNHEY and CDR2 SMNVEV (reference sequence). This CDR3 is 16 amino acids long. The CDR3 is CASHSGAHSGANVLTF. The CDR3 nucleotides are TGTGCCAGTCATAGCGGGGCACACTCTGGGGCCAACGTCCTGACTTTC. The full variable domain, rest sourced from reference TRBV27 and TRBJ2-6, is EAQVTQNPRYLITVTGKKLTVTCSQNMNHEYMSWYRQDPGLGLRQIYYSMNVEVTDKGDVPEGYKVSRKEKRNFPLILESPSPNQTSLYFCASHSGAHSGANVLTFGAGSRLTVL.

The genes are TRBV5-1 and TRBJ2-3, with D unclear. The germline V gene has CDR1 SGHRS and CDR2 YFSETQ. The length of the CDR3 is 16 residues. V was shortened by 2 bases and J by 2 bases, with 15 bases between the two germline ends. For the CDR3, the DNA is TGCGCCAGCAGCTTTAATGACGGAACCATCACAGATACGCAGTATTTT. Protein sequence: CASSFNDGTITDTQYF.

There are many counts of this clonotype. The rearrangement uses TRBV18 and TRBJ2-1; 9 bases are a match to TRBD2. J lost 8 bases, V lost 6 bases, and 8 bases had no gene match. There are 14 residues in the CDR3. Germline CDR1 KGHSH, CDR2 LQKENI. In DNA form, the CDR3 reads TGTGCCAGCTCCCCCGGGACTAGCAGCGATGAGCAGTTCTTC. The encoded protein is CASSPGTSSDEQFF.

The gene calls are TRBV4-1 and TRBJ2-3; 8 positions match TRBD1. The CDR3 spans 16 residues. The germline V gene has CDR1 MGHRA and CDR2 YSYEKL. Trimming removed 1 base from V and 0 bases from J; junction bases left unmatched: 3. In nucleotides, the CDR3 is TGCGCCAGCAGCCAAGGCCGGACAGGGAGCACAGATACGCAGTATTTT. It encodes CASSQGRTGSTDTQYF.

This clonotype occurred many times. The V gene is TRBV6-2 or TRBV6-3, the J gene TRBJ2-7, with D perhaps assigned TRBD1 or TRBD2 (5 bases each). The germline gives CDR1 MNHEY, CDR2 SVGEGT. This CDR3 comprises 15 residues. V was clipped by 5 bases and J by 1 base, with 15 bases between them. CDR3 sequence: CASSLSRDGSYEQYF. As DNA, the CDR3 is TGTGCCAGCAGTCTCTCCCGGGACGGTTCCTACGAGCAGTACTTC.